These T cell receptor beta chains were read from a single sample in a study of early T cells in non-severe SARS-CoV-2 infection. TCRdb re-analysed the 5' RACE reads in MiXCR, keeping a single row per CDR3 protein. Of about 79,000 distinct CDR3 sequences listed, 13% were seen once; the top ten hold 4.5% to 7%. The material sequenced was whole blood. The receptor set was obtained from an adult who was a healthcare worker with PCR-confirmed SARS-CoV-2 infection or an uninfected control (not recorded which). The conserved cysteine and the conserved F or W are not part of the CDR3 here. The size entry is marked missing in some rows and otherwise reads once, few, many or a size class.

J	size	V	CDR3
TRBJ2-1	.	TRBV5-1	ASSLTSGGLREQF
TRBJ2-3	few	TRBV20-1	SARPGLAERFPSTDTQY
TRBJ1-2	many	TRBV12-3/TRBV12-4	ASSTAGGDYGYT
TRBJ1-1	few	TRBV13	ASSFGRVWNTEAF
TRBJ2-1	many	TRBV7-3	ASSPGTSVYNEQF
TRBJ2-7	few	TRBV20-1	SARLAGLTYEQY
TRBJ1-6	few	TRBV12-3/TRBV12-4	ASSSRARGYNSPLH
TRBJ1-1	few	TRBV9	ASSVAGSLGTEAF
TRBJ2-3	few	TRBV11-1	ASSLVPADRGRATDTQY
TRBJ2-2	.	TRBV5-1	ASSTGTGGAELF
TRBJ1-2	few	TRBV5-1	ASSLDIAYGYT
TRBJ1-1	many	TRBV20-1	SARAGRTSEAF
TRBJ2-7	many	TRBV2	ASSERQGLSYEQY
TRBJ1-2	few	TRBV7-6	ASSSNRGVGYT
TRBJ2-3	.	TRBV27	ASSSPKETSGPSTDTQY
TRBJ2-2	.	TRBV28	ASRPYDGELF
TRBJ1-2	few	TRBV11-2	ASSLLRQGGYT
TRBJ1-4	many	TRBV6-5	AKTETNEKLF
TRBJ1-1	.	TRBV30	AWSTYKGGATEAF
TRBJ1-3	many	TRBV7-9	ASSPRDTSSGNTIY
TRBJ2-1	many	TRBV5-5	ASRTTGFWNEQF
TRBJ1-2	.	TRBV10-2	ASSERGDNYGYT
TRBJ2-2	.	TRBV2	ASKRDSSNTGELF
TRBJ2-3	.	TRBV6-5	ASSYSVNSGLKDTQY
TRBJ2-7	many	TRBV28	ASSSTSPYEQY
TRBJ2-1	few	TRBV6-1	ASSTTASGRAPFYNEQF
TRBJ1-4	.	TRBV7-8	ASSLLRGTGGRMEKLF
TRBJ2-1	.	TRBV19	ASSTQGGREQF
TRBJ1-2	.	TRBV29-1	SARGNTEGYT
TRBJ1-5	few	TRBV6-6	ASSRLWGEGVSRNQPQH
TRBJ1-5	few	TRBV6-1	ASSEWRQGGSNQPQH
TRBJ1-4	many	TRBV6-6	ASSSSADRDNEKLF
TRBJ2-2	many	TRBV5-1	ASSFSGTSGTNTGELF
TRBJ2-3	.	TRBV5-1	ASSWGLAGGTSTDTQY
TRBJ2-7	.	TRBV28	ASSLWAGAGYEQY
TRBJ1-5	many	TRBV2	ASSEAVRISQPQH
TRBJ2-7	.	TRBV18	ASSQNSFSYEQY
TRBJ1-3	.	TRBV7-8	ASSLAGARTSSENTIY
TRBJ2-2	many	TRBV10-2	ASRVAGGRGTGELF
TRBJ2-2	.	TRBV7-9	ASSPTTGANTGELF
TRBJ2-7	few	TRBV29-1	SVGHSYEQY
TRBJ2-7	few	TRBV5-1	ASSLRNEQY
TRBJ2-6	few	TRBV6-1	ASSLGGSGANVLT
TRBJ2-3	.	TRBV24-1	ATSPSGVGDTQY